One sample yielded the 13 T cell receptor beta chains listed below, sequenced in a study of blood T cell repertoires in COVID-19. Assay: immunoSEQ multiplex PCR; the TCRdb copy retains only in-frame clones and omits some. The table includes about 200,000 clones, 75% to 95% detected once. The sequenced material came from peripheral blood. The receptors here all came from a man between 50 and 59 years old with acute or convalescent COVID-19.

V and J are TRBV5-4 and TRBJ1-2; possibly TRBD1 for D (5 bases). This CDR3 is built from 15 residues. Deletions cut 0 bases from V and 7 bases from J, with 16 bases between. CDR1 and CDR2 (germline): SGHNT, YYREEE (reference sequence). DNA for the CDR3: TGTGCCAGCAGCTTGGATAGGGGCCGCCTAGGTGGCTACACCTTC. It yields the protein CASSLDRGRLGGYTF.

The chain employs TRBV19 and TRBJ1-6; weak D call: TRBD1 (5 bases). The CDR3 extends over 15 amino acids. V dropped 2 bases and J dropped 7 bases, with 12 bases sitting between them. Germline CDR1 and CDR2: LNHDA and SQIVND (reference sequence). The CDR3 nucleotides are TGTGCCAGTAGTATAACGGTCCAGGGAAATTCACCCCTCCACTTT. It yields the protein CASSITVQGNSPLHF.

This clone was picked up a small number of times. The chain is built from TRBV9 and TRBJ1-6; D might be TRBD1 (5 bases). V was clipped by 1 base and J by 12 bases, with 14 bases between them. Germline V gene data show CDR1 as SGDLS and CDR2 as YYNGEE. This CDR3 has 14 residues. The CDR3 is CASSVIQGPEPLHF. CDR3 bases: TGTGCCAGCAGCGTAATTCAGGGCCCTGAACCCCTCCACTTT.

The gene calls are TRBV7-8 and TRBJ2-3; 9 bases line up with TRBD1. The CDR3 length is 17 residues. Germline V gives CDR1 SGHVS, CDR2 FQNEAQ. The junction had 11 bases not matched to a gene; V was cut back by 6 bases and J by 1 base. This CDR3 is CASSSGTGIRRTDTQYF. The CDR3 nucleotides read TGTGCCAGCAGTTCCGGGACAGGGATCCGGCGCACAGATACGCAGTATTTT.

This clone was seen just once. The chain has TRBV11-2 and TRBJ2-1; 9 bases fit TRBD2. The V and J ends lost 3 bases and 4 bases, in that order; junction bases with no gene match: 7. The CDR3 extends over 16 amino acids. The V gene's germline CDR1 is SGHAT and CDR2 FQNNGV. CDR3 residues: CASSFSREGLYNEQFF. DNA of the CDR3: TGTGCCAGCAGCTTTTCGCGGGAGGGCCTTTACAATGAGCAGTTCTTC. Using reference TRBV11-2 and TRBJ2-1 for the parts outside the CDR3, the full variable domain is EAGVAQSPRYKIIEKRQSVAFWCNPISGHATLYWYQQILGQGPKLLIQFQNNGVVDDSQLPKDRFSAERLKGVDSTLKIQPAKLEDSAVYLCASSFSREGLYNEQFFGPGTRLTVL.

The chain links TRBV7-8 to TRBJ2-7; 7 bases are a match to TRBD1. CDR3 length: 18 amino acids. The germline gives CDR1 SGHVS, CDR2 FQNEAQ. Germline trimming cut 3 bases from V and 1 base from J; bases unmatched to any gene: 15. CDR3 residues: CASSFGTAKLQSSYEQYF. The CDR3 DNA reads TGTGCCAGCAGCTTTGGGACAGCTAAACTCCAGAGTTCCTACGAGCAGTACTTC.

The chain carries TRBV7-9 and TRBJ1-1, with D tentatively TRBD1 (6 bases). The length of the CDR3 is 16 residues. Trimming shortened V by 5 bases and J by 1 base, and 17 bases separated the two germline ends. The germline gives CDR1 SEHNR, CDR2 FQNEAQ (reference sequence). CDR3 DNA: TGTGCCAGCAGCCCCTCTGGGGGGGCTAGGAACACTGAAGCTTTCTTT. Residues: CASSPSGGARNTEAFF.

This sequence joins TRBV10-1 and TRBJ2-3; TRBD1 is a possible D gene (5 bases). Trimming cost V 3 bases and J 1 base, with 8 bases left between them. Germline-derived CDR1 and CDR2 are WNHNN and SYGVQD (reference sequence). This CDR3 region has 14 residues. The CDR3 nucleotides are TGCGCCAGCAGTGACGCCAGGGGCACAGATACGCAGTATTTT. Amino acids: CASSDARGTDTQYF.

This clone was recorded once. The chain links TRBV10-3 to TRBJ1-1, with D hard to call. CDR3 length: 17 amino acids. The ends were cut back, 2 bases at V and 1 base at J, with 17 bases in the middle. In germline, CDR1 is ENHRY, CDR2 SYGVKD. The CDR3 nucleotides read TGTGCCATCAGTGAGGGAGGGTGGAGGGCCGGGAACACTGAAGCTTTCTTT. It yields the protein CAISEGGWRAGNTEAFF.

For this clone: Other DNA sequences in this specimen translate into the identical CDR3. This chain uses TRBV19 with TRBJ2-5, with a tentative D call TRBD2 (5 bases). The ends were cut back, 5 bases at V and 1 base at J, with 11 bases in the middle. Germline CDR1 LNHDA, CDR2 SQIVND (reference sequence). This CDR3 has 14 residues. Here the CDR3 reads CASSRLGSQETQYF. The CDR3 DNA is TGTGCCAGTAGTCGGCTGGGGAGCCAAGAGACCCAGTACTTC.

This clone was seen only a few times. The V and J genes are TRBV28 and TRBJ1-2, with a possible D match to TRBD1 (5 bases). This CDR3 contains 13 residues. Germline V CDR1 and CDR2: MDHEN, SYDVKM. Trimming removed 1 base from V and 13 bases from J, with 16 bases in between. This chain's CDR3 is CASSLSPVGGITF. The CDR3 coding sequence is TGTGCCAGCAGTTTATCCCCCGTTGGGGGGATCACCTTC.

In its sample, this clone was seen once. The CDR3 coding sequence is TGCAGTGCTAACAGCCCCTTTAGAGCTTTCTTT. This encodes CSANSPFRAFF. The chain carries TRBV20-1 and TRBJ1-1; D gene ambiguous. CDR1 and CDR2 (germline): DFQATT, SNEGSKA (reference sequence). The length of the CDR3 is 11 residues. With 4 bases removed from V and 10 bases from J, the gap between germline ends came to 13 bases.

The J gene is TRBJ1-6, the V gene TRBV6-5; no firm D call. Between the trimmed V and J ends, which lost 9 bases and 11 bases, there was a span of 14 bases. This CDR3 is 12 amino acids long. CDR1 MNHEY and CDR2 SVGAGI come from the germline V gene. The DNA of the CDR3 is TGTGCCAGTTCTCCGGGATACCCACCCCTCCACTTT. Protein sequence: CASSPGYPPLHF.